The clone carrying this T cell receptor (beta chain) came up a few times. Primers used in a second PCR of roughly 6 to 11 cycles were a sample-barcoded 5' primer and a J-beta primer mix. Every sample returned 2.5 million or more CDR3-containing paired-end reads. Via MiXCR, TCRdb re-called the 5' RACE reads, giving one row per CDR3 protein. The table lists roughly 1 million distinct CDR3 sequences, almost 25% of them singletons. The data originate from a study of blood T cells in healthy people across ages. Germline V gene lookup returns CDR1 MGHDK and CDR2 SYGVNS. The CDR3 is 17 residues long. Trimming removed 4 bases at V and 3 bases at J, with 21 bases between. At least 7 million PBMCs were isolated per sample. This same sample was also part of a study on T cells of mothers and their children. That source adds: Related and unrelated pairs show similar thymic shaping of TCR recombination output.

The clonotype comes from a girl between 2 and 10 years old in good health. The gene calls are TRBV25-1 and TRBJ1-2; TRBD1 is a possible D gene (5 bases). Sequencing input: blood. This chain's CDR3 is CASSGARQPIGDYGYTF. Here the CDR3 DNA reads TGTGCCAGCAGTGGGGCGAGACAGCCCATTGGCGACTATGGCTACACCTTC.